This T cell receptor beta chain was observed in a study of shared clonotypes between healthy human individuals (dated by TCRdb to the early 2020s). Study-wide context: The cohort included three men and a couple of women between 18 and 49 years of age. For each donor, three plates each were used for CD4 naive and CD4 memory, two plates were used for CD8 naive, and one plate was used for CD8 memory. The study deeply sequenced blood TCR repertoires of about 5 healthy adults to estimate repertoire size and the extent of clonotype sharing between individuals. To increase sequencing depth and limit assay-specific biases, different laboratories used diverse techniques to prepare libraries and sequence TCR repertoires. Per donor, leukapheresis produced somewhere between about 0.9 and 9 billion PBMCs.

A note on this clone: Its target antigen remains unknown. No base-level quality is on record; no much larger clone is a single base apart.

For the CD8 naive samples, CD45RO-negative cells were positively selected for CCR7, yielding a CD45RA+CCR7+ population from which TemRA cells were excluded. Healthy HIV-negative adults with no recently reported acute infections or vaccinations were included as donors. Only Caucasian adults living in Nashville, Tennessee, USA were represented among the donors. After blood collection by leukapheresis, PBMCs were isolated using Ficoll-Histopaque density gradient centrifugation and then cryopreserved in the vapor phase of liquid nitrogen. Purity and quantity of every magnetically sorted T cell population were checked by analytical flow cytometry. From each sorted fraction, genomic DNA was isolated and quantified by UV absorbance on a Nanodrop 2000c. Using the deep immunoSEQ assay, multiplex PCR amplified TCR CDR3 regions from genomic DNA. Extracted genomic DNA from each cell subset was spread evenly across all wells of several immunoSEQ 96-well plates, with each plate serving as a replicate. For sorted subsets, roughly 0.2 ug genomic DNA, equal to about 30,000 T cell genomes, was loaded into each replicate PCR. Purified libraries were measured with a Qubit 3.0 fluorometer, size-checked on a Bioanalyzer 2100, and measured again with the KAPA Library Quantification kit. A separate single-read 150-cycle Illumina NextSeq 550 flow cell was used to sequence each immunoSEQ 96-well plate. The study's own analysis went as follows. Because the immunoSEQ output included only junctional sequences and no quality scores, the filtering could not be the same as the filtering used for full-length reads. Sequences were annotated with PyIR, a Python wrapper for IgBLAST v1.9, and V/J genes and CDR3 were assigned using IMGT germline references. Reads with weak V/J assignments (E-value above 1e-6), missing CDR3, stop codons, out-of-frame junctions, or ambiguous translated residues were removed. A V3J clonotype was defined by an identical inferred V gene, J gene, and CDR3 amino acid sequence. Percentage overlap between repertoires was computed as shared unique clonotypes divided by the size of the smaller repertoire. RTK rarefaction, the Chao1 estimator, and Recon v2.1 estimates of unobserved clonotypes were used to assess repertoire richness. Generation probabilities for all TCRbeta clonotypes obtained by the gDNA method from a few donors were computed using OLGA. Not all clones reach the TCRdb copy of this immuneACCESS table, which keeps in-frame sequences only. Checked studies attribute under half of the gap to unresolved V genes and leave the rest unexplained. That table furnishes V, J and clone size, whereas the DNA furnished D and trimming. The sample table shows hundreds of thousands of clones, and around 96% are seen once. The ten largest account for over 0.1% of the sample.

The study at large found these results: Sampling was limited to blood, and TCR repertoires in tissue likely differ from TCR repertoires in blood. Because the study included only a small number of donors, the genetic and exposure-history diversity represented was limited. Pairwise subsampling led to the expectation that sequencing depth would affect the degree of clonotype sharing among donors. Incomplete sequencing was indicated by rarefaction of sorted-subset datasets, despite the large sequencing depth. Higher generation probabilities were observed for clonotypes shared by all four sorted-subset donors than for non-shared clonotypes. Naive subsets generally had larger estimated clonotype richness than memory subsets. Across a handful of donors, about 5% of naive CD4, 3.5% of naive CD8, roughly 2.2% of memory CD4, and approximately 0.4% of memory CD8 clonotypes were shared.

The specimen was naive CD8+ T cells sorted from blood. The cell subset or site label, as the study defines it: CD45RA+CCR7+. The sequence was obtained from a woman in her 30s in good health.

The bases read TGTGCCAGCAGTGAGGAGGCCAGGCGAGGAAGCAGCACTGAAGCTTTCTTT. Its product reads: CASSEEARRGSSTEAFF. The rearrangement combines TRBV6-1 with TRBJ1-1; the D segment cannot be called with confidence. Measured from the cysteine to the phenylalanine, the CDR3 is 17 residues long. Only the CDR3 DNA is retained, 51 bases long and in frame from the first base. According to the germline V gene, CDR1 reads MNHNS and CDR2 reads SASEGT. V lost 3 bases and J lost 4 bases; the stretch between them is 21 bases long.